This paragraph covers one TCR beta chain sequence. The antigen is unknown. This record belongs to a study of OX40 agonist ivuxolimab in advanced cancers. Study information: Patients were 65% to 85% male with ages roughly 23 to 85, mean around 58. There were three patients with partial responses, one having hepatocellular carcinoma and two cutaneous melanoma. Study-wide findings and caveats: Partial responders receiving 0.1-3.0 mg/kg showed among the lowest clonal expansion.

Clones were read by immunoSEQ multiplex PCR, and TCRdb kept only the in-frame ones, dropping some. Here the sample spans tens of thousands of clones, 70% to 90% being singletons. Autoimmune disease history or systemic immunosuppression excluded patients. The CDR3 length is 17 residues. V gave up 0 bases and J gave up 0 bases, with 15 bases separating them. CDR1 and CDR2 from the germline V gene are LGHNA and YSLEER. The chain has TRBV4-3 and TRBJ2-7; D is uncertain. The sequence was collected from an adult with an advanced solid tumor such as melanoma, head and neck, liver or kidney cancer. Source: CD4+ or CD8+ T cells sorted from blood, taken in a trial of the OX40 agonist ivuxolimab. DNA for the CDR3: TGCGCCAGCAGCCAAGAACGGGTCCACGAGAGCTCCTACGAGCAGTACTTC. The encoded protein is CASSQERVHESSYEQYF.